Shown below are 8 T cell receptor beta chains from a single sample sequenced in a study of T cells after posttransplantation cyclophosphamide. Sequenced by immunoSEQ multiplex PCR; TCRdb stores in-frame clones only, minus some. The repertoire consists of about 37,000 clones, none detected only once. What was sequenced was PBMCs. The receptors derive from a man between 25 and 39 years old in good health and a related stem cell transplant donor.

This chain joins TRBV2 and TRBJ2-3, with D possibly TRBD1 on 5 matching bases. The CDR3 runs 14 residues. CDR1 is SNHLY and CDR2 is FYNNEI in the germline V gene. V gave up 6 bases and J gave up 5 bases, with 15 bases separating them. The CDR3 region has the DNA TGTGCCAGCAGAGACAGCGATCATGGAGATACGCAGTATTTT. Its protein is CASRDSDHGDTQYF.

This clone appeared many times. This sequence joins TRBV7-9 and TRBJ1-4; no reliable D call. The CDR3 sequence is 13 residues long. Trimming removed 1 base at V and 4 bases at J, with 4 bases between. Germline-derived CDR1 and CDR2 are SEHNR and FQNEAQ (reference sequence). CDR3 sequence reads: CASSLDSNEKLFF. Written as DNA, the CDR3 is TGTGCCAGCAGCTTAGATAGTAATGAAAAACTGTTTTTT.

V gene TRBV5-5 combines with J gene TRBJ1-5; D gene unclear. The V end lost 2 bases, the J end lost 5 bases, and 8 bases lay between the germline ends. The CDR3 spans 13 residues. CDR1 is SGHKS, CDR2 YYEKEE, per germline (reference sequence). The DNA for the CDR3 is TGTGCCAGCAGCTTTCACAGTGATCAGCCCCAGCATTTT. Its translation: CASSFHSDQPQHF.

This clone was detected many times. This chain connects TRBV7-9 to TRBJ1-2; TRBD1 might be the D (5 bases). V lost 0 bases, J lost 12 bases, and 17 bases lay in between. CDR3 length: 14 residues. Germline lookup yields CDR1 SEHNR and CDR2 FQNEAQ (reference sequence). The CDR3 is CASSLAVMSGNHTF. For the CDR3, the DNA is TGTGCCAGCAGCTTAGCGGTGATGTCAGGGAACCACACCTTC.

This clone has more than one count but fewer than ten. The chain couples TRBV7-2 to TRBJ1-5; TRBD1 agrees at 7 bases. Germline CDR1 and CDR2: SGHTA and FQGNSA. V lost 5 bases to trimming and J lost 3 bases; unmatched junction nucleotides: 10. The CDR3 is made up of 16 amino acids. This chain's CDR3 is CASSPETGNINQPQHF. For the CDR3, the DNA is TGTGCCAGCAGCCCCGAGACAGGGAACATCAATCAGCCCCAGCATTTT.

This clone was counted only a few times. The V call is TRBV28, the J call TRBJ1-6, with a weak D call TRBD1 (6 bases). Germline V CDR1 and CDR2: MDHEN, SYDVKM. V lost 3 bases, J lost 7 bases, and 7 bases lay in between. The CDR3 has 13 residues. The CDR3 region has the DNA TGTGCCAGCAGTTTCAGGGGCAATTCACCCCTCCACTTT. As protein: CASSFRGNSPLHF.

This clone was counted only a few times. The junction shows a germline mismatch at one end, possibly a read error. This chain uses TRBV5-4 with TRBJ2-3; TRBD2 matches at 8 bases. Germline CDR1 and CDR2: SGHNT and YYREEE (reference sequence). CDR3 size: 17 residues. The CDR3 DNA reads TGTGCCAGCAACTTGGCGGGGGGAGCCCTAAGCACAGATACGCAGTATTTT. It yields the protein CASNLAGGALSTDTQYF.

In its sample, this clone was seen a few times. The CDR3: CASSVATGGGSNTGELFF. The CDR3 nucleotides are TGTGCCAGCAGCGTAGCTACTGGGGGCGGGTCGAACACCGGGGAGCTGTTTTTT. V gene TRBV9 combines with J gene TRBJ2-2; possibly TRBD1 for D (6 bases). Germline lookup yields CDR1 SGDLS and CDR2 YYNGEE. The germline V and J ends were trimmed by 0 bases and 0 bases, with 15 bases remaining between them. The CDR3 runs to 18 residues.